This TCR beta chain stems from a study of early T cells in non-severe SARS-CoV-2 infection. Study at large: The authors sequenced bulk RNA from unsorted whole blood, leaving chains unpaired.

Attachment of unique molecular identifiers was made to individual cDNA molecules. TCRdb passed the 5' RACE reads through MiXCR, listing each CDR3 protein once. Here the sample spans 80,000 to 95,000 distinct CDR3 sequences, over 12% being singletons. Per the germline V gene, CDR1 is DFQATT and CDR2 is SNEGSKA (reference sequence). CDR3 length: 16 residues. V lost 0 bases to trimming and J lost 1 base, with 14 bases between them. Study results and caveats: The VDJdb matching leaned toward anti-spike CD8 responses and overlooked private and CD4 specificities.

This clonotype was recorded at least ten times. Its antigen is still unknown. This TCR came from an adult who was a healthcare worker with PCR-confirmed SARS-CoV-2 infection or an uninfected control (not recorded which). Input material: whole blood. The V call is TRBV20-1, the J call TRBJ2-3; no reliable D call. As DNA, the CDR3 is TGCAGTGCTAGAGATTCCTCTCCTAAAGGCACAGATACGCAGTATTTT. It yields the protein CSARDSSPKGTDTQYF.